The sequence of this TCR beta chain was determined in a study of blood T cells in healthy people across ages. Findings of the study overall: Investigators viewed diversity estimates from one million T cells as underestimates, the study reported.

Turning to this clonotype: Its target is unknown.

The CDR3 sequence is 13 residues long. CDR1 and CDR2 from the germline V gene are SNHLY and FYNNEI. Trimming removed 7 bases at V and 0 bases at J, with 7 bases between. The study recruited healthy Caucasian donors from Russia who were aged about 6 to 100. Every sample had a minimum of 7 million PBMCs isolated. A sample-barcoded 5' primer and a J-beta primer mix were used in a second PCR of roughly 7 to 11 cycles. Each of the cDNA molecules was tagged by a template-switch adaptor with 12 random nucleotides. MiXCR, applied by TCRdb to the 5' RACE reads, yields one record per CDR3 protein. The sample has some 710,000 distinct CDR3 sequences, about 45% seen once.

Sequenced sample: blood. J is TRBJ2-1 and V is TRBV2; D is unresolved. This TCR was sampled from a man older than 75 in good health. In DNA, the CDR3 is TGTGCCAGCACGGATAGCTCCTACAATGAGCAGTTCTTC. Encoded protein: CASTDSSYNEQFF. Variable domain in full (rest from reference TRBV2 and TRBJ2-1): EPEVTQTPSHQVTQMGQEVILRCVPISNHLYFYWYRQILGQKVEFLVSFYNNEISEKSEIFDDQFSVERPDGSNFTLKIRSTKLEDSAMYFCASTDSSYNEQFFGPGTRLTVL.